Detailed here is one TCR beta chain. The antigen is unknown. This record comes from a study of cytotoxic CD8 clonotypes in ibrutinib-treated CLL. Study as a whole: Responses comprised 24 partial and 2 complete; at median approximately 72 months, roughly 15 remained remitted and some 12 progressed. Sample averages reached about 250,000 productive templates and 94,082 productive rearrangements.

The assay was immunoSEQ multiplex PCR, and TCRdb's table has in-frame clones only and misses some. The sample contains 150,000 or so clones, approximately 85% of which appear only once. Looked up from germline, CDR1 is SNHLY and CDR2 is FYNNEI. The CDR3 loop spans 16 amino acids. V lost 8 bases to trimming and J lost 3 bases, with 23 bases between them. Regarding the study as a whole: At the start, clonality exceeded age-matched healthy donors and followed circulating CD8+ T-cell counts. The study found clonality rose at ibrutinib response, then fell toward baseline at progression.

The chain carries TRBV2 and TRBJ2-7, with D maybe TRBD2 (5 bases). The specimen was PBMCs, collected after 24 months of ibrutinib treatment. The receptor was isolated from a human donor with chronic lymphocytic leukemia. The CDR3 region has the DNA TGTGCCAGCCCAAGGATTCGAGACGGGAACCTCTACGAGCAGTACTTC. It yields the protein CASPRIRDGNLYEQYF.